A selection of T cell receptor beta chains follows, all from one sample in a study of T cells in Graves' hyperthyroidism and ophthalmopathy. Each CDR3 protein is one row after TCRdb ran MiXCR on the multiplex PCR reads. This table holds under 700,000 distinct CDR3 sequences, over 15% found once. Sequencing was carried out using blood. The receptors were gathered from a woman between 18 and 29 years old with Graves' hyperthyroidism. Both conserved end residues are part of each CDR3. D genes are given only for firm matches. Clone sizes are given selectively: once, few, many, or a class where the clone is expanded.

J gene: TRBJ2-7; clone size: .; V gene: TRBV4-2; D gene: TRBD2; CDR3 protein: CASSQVDLAGVEQYF; CDR3 DNA: TGTGCCAGCAGCCAAGTAGATCTAGCGGGGGTTGAGCAGTACTTC
J gene: TRBJ1-1; clone size: many; V gene: TRBV4-1; D gene: .; CDR3 protein: CASSQEWTEAFF; CDR3 DNA: TGCGCCAGCAGCCAAGAGTGGACTGAAGCTTTCTTT
J gene: TRBJ1-3; clone size: many; V gene: TRBV10-1; D gene: .; CDR3 protein: CASSESVDSGNTIYF; CDR3 DNA: TGCGCCAGCAGTGAGTCGGTGGATTCAGGAAACACCATATATTTT
J gene: TRBJ1-2; clone size: .; V gene: TRBV12-3/TRBV12-4; D gene: .; CDR3 protein: CASSFLAKGQAANYGYTF; CDR3 DNA: TGTGCCAGCAGTTTTTTGGCTAAAGGGCAAGCAGCTAACTATGGCTACACCTTC
J gene: TRBJ2-1; clone size: many; V gene: TRBV12-3/TRBV12-4; D gene: TRBD1; CDR3 protein: CASSYYRDRGYNEQFF; CDR3 DNA: TGTGCCAGCAGCTACTACCGGGACAGGGGCTACAATGAGCAGTTCTTC
J gene: TRBJ2-7; clone size: .; V gene: TRBV20-1; D gene: .; CDR3 protein: CSASLESPYEQYF; CDR3 DNA: TGCAGTGCTAGCCTAGAGTCTCCCTACGAGCAGTACTTC
J gene: TRBJ2-1; clone size: few; V gene: TRBV10-1; D gene: TRBD1; CDR3 protein: CASSGDRGYTLEQFF; CDR3 DNA: TGCGCCAGCAGTGGTGACAGGGGCTATACCCTGGAGCAGTTCTTC
J gene: TRBJ2-7; clone size: many; V gene: TRBV7-9; D gene: .; CDR3 protein: CASTHGSGGPSSYEQYF; CDR3 DNA: TGTGCCAGCACCCACGGATCGGGTGGGCCAAGCTCCTACGAGCAGTACTTC
J gene: TRBJ1-5; clone size: many; V gene: TRBV28; D gene: .; CDR3 protein: CASSPHRGNQPQHF; CDR3 DNA: TGTGCCAGCAGTCCGCACAGGGGCAATCAGCCCCAGCATTTT
J gene: TRBJ2-5; clone size: many; V gene: TRBV12-3/TRBV12-4; D gene: .; CDR3 protein: CATSSLTETQYF; CDR3 DNA: TGTGCCACCTCTTCCCTCACGGAGACCCAGTACTTC